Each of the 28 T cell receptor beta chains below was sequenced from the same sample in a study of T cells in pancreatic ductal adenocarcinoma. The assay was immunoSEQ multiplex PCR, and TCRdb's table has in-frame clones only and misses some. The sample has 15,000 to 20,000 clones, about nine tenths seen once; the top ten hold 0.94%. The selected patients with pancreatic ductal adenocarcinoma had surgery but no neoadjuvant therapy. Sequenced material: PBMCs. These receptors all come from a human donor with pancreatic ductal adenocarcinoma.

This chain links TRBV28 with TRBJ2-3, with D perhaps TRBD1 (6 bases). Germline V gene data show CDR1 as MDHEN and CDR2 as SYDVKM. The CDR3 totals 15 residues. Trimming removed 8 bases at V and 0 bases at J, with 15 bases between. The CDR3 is CASHTGYPSTDTQYF. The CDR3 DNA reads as TGTGCCAGCCACACAGGGTACCCTAGCACAGATACGCAGTATTTT.

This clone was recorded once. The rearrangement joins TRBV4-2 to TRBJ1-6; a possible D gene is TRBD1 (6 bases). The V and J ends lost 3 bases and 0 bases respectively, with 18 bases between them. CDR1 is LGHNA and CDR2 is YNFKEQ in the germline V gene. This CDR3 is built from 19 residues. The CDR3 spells CASSQAGGRGSSYNSPLHF. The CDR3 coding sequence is TGTGCCAGCAGCCAGGCCGGGGGGAGGGGGAGCTCCTATAATTCACCCCTCCACTTT.

CDR3 amino acids: CASSRTGGDQPQHF. The CDR3 DNA reads TGTGCCAGCAGCCGCACAGGGGGCGATCAGCCCCAGCATTTT. J is TRBJ1-5 and V is TRBV5-5; TRBD1 agrees at 9 bases. The CDR3 length is 14 residues. Looked up from germline, CDR1 is SGHKS and CDR2 is YYEKEE (reference sequence). With V trimmed by 4 bases and J by 5 bases, 4 bases remained unmatched. The full variable domain, with the rest looked up from reference TRBV5-5 and TRBJ1-5, is DAGVTQSPTHLIKTRGQQVTLRCSPISGHKSVSWYQQVLGQGPQFIFQYYEKEERGRGNFPDRFSARQFPNYSSELNVNALLLGDSALYLCASSRTGGDQPQHFGDGTRLSIL.

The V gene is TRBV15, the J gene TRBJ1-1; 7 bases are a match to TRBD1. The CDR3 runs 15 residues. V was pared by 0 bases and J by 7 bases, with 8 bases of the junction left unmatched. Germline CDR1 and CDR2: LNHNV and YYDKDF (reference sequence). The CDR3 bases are TGTGCCACCAGCAGAGATAGTAGGGGGCGAAATGAAGCTTTCTTT. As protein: CATSRDSRGRNEAFF. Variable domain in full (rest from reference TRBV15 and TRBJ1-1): DAMVIQNPRYQVTQFGKPVTLSCSQTLNHNVMYWYQQKSSQAPKLLFHYYDKDFNNEADTPDNFQSRRPNTSFCFLDIRSPGLGDTAMYLCATSRDSRGRNEAFFGQGTRLTVV.

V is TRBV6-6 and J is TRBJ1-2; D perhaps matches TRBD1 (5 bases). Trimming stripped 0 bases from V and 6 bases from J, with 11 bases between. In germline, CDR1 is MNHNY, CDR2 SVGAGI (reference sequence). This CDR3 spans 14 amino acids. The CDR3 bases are TGTGCCAGCAGTTACTCCTCAGGGAAGAATGGCTACACCTTC. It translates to CASSYSSGKNGYTF.

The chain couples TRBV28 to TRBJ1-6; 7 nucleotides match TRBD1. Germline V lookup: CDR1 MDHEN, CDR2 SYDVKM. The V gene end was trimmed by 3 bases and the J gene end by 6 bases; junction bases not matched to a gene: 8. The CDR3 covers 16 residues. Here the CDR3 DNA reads TGTGCCAGCAGTTTCCCAAAGGACAGGACTAATTCACCCCTCCACTTT. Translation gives CASSFPKDRTNSPLHF.

The CDR3: CASSLGVGSPTEAFF. For the CDR3, the DNA is TGTGCCAGCAGCTTAGGGGTGGGCAGCCCCACTGAAGCTTTCTTT. V and J are TRBV7-2 and TRBJ1-1; D is unclear. The CDR3 consists of 15 residues. Germline V gene data show CDR1 as SGHTA and CDR2 as FQGNSA. V lost 1 base, J lost 4 bases, and 13 bases lay in between. Full variable domain (rest looked up from reference TRBV7-2 and TRBJ1-1): GAGVSQSPSNKVTEKGKDVELRCDPISGHTALYWYRQSLGQGLEFLIYFQGNSAPDKSGLPSDRFSAERTGGSVSTLTIQRTQQEDSAVYLCASSLGVGSPTEAFFGQGTRLTVV.

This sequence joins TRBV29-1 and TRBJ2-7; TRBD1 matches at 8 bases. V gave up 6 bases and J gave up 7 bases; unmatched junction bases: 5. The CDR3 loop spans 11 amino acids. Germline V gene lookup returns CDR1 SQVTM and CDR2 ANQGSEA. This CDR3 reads CSVDRAGEQYF. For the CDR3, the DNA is TGCAGCGTGGACAGGGCAGGGGAGCAGTACTTC.

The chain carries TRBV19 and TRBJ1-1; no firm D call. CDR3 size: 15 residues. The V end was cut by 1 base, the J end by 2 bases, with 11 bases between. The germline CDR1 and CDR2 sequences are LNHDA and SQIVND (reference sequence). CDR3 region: CASSIVTGYNTEAFF. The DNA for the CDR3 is TGTGCCAGTAGTATAGTCACCGGTTACAACACTGAAGCTTTCTTT.

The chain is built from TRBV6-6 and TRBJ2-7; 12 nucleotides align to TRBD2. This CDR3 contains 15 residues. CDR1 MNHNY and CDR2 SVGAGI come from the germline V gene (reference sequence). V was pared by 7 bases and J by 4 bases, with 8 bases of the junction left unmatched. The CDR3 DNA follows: TGTGCCAGCACGGGGATTACTAGCGGGGGGTACGAGCAGTACTTC. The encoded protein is CASTGITSGGYEQYF.

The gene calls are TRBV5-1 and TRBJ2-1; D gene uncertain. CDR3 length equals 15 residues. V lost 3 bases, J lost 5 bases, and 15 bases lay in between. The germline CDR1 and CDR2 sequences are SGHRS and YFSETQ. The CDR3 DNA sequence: TGCGCCAGCAGCTCAATGGCAAGTTCGCACAATGAGCAGTTCTTC. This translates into CASSSMASSHNEQFF.

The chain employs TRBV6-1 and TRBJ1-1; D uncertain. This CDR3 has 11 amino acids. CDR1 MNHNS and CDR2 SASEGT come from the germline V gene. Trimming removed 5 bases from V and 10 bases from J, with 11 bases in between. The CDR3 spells CASSYPTGAFF. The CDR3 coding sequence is TGTGCCAGCAGTTACCCGACGGGAGCTTTCTTT.

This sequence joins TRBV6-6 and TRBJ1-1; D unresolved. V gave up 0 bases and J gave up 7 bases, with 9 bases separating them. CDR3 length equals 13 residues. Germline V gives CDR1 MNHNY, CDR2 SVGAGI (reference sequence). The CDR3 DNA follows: TGTGCCAGCAGTTACTCGGTGTGGAGTGAAGCTTTCTTT. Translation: CASSYSVWSEAFF.

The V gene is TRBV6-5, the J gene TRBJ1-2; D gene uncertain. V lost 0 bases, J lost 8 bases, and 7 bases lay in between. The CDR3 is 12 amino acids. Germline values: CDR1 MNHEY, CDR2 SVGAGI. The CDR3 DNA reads TGTGCCAGCAGTTACTCCGGGGTCGGCTACACCTTC. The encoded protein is CASSYSGVGYTF.

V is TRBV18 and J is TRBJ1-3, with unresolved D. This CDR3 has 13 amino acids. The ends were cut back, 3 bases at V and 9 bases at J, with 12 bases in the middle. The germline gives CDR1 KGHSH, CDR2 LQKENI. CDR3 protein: CASSPAERSTIYF. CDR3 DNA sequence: TGTGCCAGCTCACCGGCAGAGCGAAGCACCATATATTTT.

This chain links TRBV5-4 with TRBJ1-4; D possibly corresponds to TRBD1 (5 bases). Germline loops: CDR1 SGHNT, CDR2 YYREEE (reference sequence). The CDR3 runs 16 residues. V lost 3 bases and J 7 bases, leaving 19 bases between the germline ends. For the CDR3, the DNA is TGTGCCAGCAGCTCTGAGGCGGGGGAAGGAGGTGAAAAACTGTTTTTT. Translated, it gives CASSSEAGEGGEKLFF.

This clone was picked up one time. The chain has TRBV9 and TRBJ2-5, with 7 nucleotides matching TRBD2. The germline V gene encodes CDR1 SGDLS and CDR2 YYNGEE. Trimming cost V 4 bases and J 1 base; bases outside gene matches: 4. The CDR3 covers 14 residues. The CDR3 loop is CASSPGTTQETQYF. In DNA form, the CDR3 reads TGTGCCAGCAGCCCCGGGACTACCCAAGAGACCCAGTACTTC.

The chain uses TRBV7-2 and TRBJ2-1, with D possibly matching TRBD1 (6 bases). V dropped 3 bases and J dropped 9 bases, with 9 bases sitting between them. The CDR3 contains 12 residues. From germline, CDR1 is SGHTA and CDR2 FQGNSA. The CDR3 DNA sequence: TGTGCCAGCAGCTTCTCGACAGGTGAGCAGTTCTTC. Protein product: CASSFSTGEQFF.

CDR3 bases: TGTGCCAGCAGTCTCCGACAGGGACCCAATCAGCCCCAGCATTTT. Translating gives CASSLRQGPNQPQHF. V and J are TRBV28 and TRBJ1-5; TRBD1 matches at 7 bases. Per the germline V gene, CDR1 is MDHEN and CDR2 is SYDVKM. After removal of 5 bases from V and 3 bases from J, the junction contained 7 bases not matched to a gene. The CDR3 sequence is 15 residues long.

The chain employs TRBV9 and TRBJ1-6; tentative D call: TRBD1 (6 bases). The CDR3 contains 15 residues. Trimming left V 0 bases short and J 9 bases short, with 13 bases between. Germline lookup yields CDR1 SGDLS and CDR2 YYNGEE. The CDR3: CASSVDTGQGSPLHF. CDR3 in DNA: TGTGCCAGCAGCGTAGACACAGGGCAGGGTTCACCCCTCCACTTT.

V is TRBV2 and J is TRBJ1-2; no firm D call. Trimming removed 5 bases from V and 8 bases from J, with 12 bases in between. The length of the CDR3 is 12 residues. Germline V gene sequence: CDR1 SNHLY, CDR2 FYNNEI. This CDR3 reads CASSNREWGYTF. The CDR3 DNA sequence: TGTGCCAGCAGTAACAGAGAATGGGGCTACACCTTC.

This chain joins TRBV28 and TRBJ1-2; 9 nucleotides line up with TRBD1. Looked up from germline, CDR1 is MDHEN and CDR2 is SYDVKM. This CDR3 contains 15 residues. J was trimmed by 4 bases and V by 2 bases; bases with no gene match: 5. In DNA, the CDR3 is TGTGCCAGCAGTTTACGGGACAGGGCAACCTATGGCTACACCTTC. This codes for CASSLRDRATYGYTF.

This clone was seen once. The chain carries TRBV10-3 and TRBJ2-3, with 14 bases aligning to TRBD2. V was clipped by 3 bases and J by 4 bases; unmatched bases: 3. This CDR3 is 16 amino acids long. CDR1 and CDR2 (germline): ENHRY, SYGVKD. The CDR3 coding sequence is TGTGCCATCAGTGACCCGGGACTAGCGGGGGCAGATACGCAGTATTTT. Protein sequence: CAISDPGLAGADTQYF.

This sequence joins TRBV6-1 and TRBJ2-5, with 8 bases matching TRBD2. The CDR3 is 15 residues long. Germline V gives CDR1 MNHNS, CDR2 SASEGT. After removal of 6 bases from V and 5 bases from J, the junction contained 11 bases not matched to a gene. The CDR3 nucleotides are TGTGCCAGCAGCTTAAGCGGGGGTCTTGGGGAGACCCAGTACTTC. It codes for CASSLSGGLGETQYF.

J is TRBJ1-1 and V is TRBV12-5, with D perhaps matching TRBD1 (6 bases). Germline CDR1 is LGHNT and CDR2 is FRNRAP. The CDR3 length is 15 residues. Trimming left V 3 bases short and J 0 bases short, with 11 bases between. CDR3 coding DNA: TGTGCTAGTGGTTTTGGGGACACCCTGAACACTGAAGCTTTCTTT. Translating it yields CASGFGDTLNTEAFF.

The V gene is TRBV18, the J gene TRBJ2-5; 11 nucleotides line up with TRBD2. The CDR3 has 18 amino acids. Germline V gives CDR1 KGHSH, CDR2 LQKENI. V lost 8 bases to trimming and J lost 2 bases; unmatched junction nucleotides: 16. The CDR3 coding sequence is TGTGCCAGCCACCAGGGGACTAGCGGTCCCTTAATGCAAGAGACCCAGTACTTC. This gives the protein CASHQGTSGPLMQETQYF.

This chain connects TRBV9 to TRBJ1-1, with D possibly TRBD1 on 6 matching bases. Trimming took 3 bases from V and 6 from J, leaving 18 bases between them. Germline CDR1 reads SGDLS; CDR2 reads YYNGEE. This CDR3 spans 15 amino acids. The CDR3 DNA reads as TGTGCCAGCAGCGGATCCGGGACAAAGTACCCTGAAGCTTTCTTT. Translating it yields CASSGSGTKYPEAFF.

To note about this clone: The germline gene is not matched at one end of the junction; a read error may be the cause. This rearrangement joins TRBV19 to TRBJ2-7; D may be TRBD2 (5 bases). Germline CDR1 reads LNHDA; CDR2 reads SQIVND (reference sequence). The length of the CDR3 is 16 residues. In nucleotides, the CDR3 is TGTGCCAGTAGGCCGCGGGCAGGAGTTGGACGGCTCGAGCAGCACTTC. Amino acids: CASRPRAGVGRLEQHF.